This TCR beta chain was captured in a study of blood T cell repertoires in COVID-19. Seattle patients were enrolled during active infection and followed longitudinally. CDR3 size: 14 residues. Trimming shortened V by 1 base and J by 0 bases, and 6 bases separated the two germline ends. The germline gives CDR1 MNHEY, CDR2 SVGAGI. In the source study's methods: Using reference gene primer amplification, nucleated cell counts were estimated. Sequenced by immunoSEQ multiplex PCR; TCRdb stores in-frame clones only, minus some. That table gives V, J and clone size, and the DNA gave D and trimming. The sample consists of tens of thousands of clones, approximately 88% of them appearing once.

The chain links TRBV6-5 to TRBJ1-2; possible D gene TRBD1, 5 bases. This TCR derives from a woman in her sixties with COVID-19, enrolled during active disease. Sequencing was performed on peripheral blood. Here the CDR3 reads CASSYYRSNYGYTF. CDR3 in DNA: TGTGCCAGCAGTTACTACAGGTCTAACTATGGCTACACCTTC.